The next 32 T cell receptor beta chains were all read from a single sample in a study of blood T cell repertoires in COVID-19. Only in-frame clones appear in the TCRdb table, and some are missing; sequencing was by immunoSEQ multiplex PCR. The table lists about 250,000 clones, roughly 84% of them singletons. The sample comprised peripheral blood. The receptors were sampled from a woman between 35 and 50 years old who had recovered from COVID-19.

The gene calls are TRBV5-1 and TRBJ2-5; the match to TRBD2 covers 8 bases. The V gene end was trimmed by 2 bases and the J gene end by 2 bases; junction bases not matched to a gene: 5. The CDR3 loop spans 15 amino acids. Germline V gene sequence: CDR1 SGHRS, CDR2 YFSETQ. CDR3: CASSFGLAGQETQYF. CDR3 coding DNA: TGCGCCAGCAGCTTTGGACTAGCTGGGCAAGAGACCCAGTACTTC.

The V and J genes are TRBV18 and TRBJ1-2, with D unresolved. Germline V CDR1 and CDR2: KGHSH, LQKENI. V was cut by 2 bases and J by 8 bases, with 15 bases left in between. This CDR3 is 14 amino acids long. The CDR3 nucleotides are TGTGCCAGCTCACCAATTGAAGGAGTAAGGGGCTACACCTTC. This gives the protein CASSPIEGVRGYTF. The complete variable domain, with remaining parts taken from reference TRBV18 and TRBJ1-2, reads NAGVMQNPRHLVRRRGQEARLRCSPMKGHSHVYWYRQLPEEGLKFMVYLQKENIIDESGMPKERFSAEFPKEGPSILRIQQVVRGDSAAYFCASSPIEGVRGYTFGSGTRLTVV.

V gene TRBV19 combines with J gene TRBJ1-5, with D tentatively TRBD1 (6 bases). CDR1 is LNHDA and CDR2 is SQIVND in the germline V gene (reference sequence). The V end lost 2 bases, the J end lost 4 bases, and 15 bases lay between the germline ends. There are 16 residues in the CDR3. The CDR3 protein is CASSIRQGFGNQPQHF. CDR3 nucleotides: TGTGCCAGTAGTATACGGCAGGGGTTCGGGAATCAGCCCCAGCATTTT.

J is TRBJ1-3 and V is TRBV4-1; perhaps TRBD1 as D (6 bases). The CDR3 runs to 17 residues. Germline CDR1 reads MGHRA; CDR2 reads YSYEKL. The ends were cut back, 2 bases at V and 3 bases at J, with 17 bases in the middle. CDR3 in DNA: TGCGCCAGCAGCCAAATCGGAGCCAGGGGCAATGGAAACACCATATATTTT. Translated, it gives CASSQIGARGNGNTIYF.

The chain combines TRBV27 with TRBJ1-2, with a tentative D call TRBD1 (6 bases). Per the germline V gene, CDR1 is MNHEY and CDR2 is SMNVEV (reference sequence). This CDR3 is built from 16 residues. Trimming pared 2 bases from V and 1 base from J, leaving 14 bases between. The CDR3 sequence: CASSLSSDRFNYGYTF. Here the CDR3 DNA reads TGTGCCAGCAGTTTAAGCTCCGACAGGTTTAACTATGGCTACACCTTC.

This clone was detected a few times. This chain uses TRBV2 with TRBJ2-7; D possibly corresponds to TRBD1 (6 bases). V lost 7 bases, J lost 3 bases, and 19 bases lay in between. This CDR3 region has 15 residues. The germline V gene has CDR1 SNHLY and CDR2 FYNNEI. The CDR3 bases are TGTGCCAGCACCCCCCCGGGCAGGGGTAGCTACGAGCAGTACTTC. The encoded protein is CASTPPGRGSYEQYF.

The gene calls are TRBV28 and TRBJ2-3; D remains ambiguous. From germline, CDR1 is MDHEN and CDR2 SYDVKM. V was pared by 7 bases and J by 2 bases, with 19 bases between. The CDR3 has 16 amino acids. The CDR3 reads CASITATGTPTDTQYF. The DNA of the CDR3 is TGTGCCAGCATCACTGCGACTGGAACACCCACAGATACGCAGTATTTT.

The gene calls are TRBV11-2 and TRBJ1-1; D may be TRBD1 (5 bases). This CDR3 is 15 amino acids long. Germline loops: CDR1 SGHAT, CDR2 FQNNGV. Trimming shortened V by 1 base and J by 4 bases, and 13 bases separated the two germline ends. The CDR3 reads CASSLAVVGGTEAFF. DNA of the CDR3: TGTGCCAGCAGCTTAGCCGTAGTCGGGGGCACTGAAGCTTTCTTT.

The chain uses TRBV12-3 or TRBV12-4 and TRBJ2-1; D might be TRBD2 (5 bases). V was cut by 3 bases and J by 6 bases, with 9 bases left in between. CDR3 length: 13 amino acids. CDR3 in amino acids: CASSFWGVNEQFF. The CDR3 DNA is TGTGCCAGCAGTTTTTGGGGAGTCAATGAGCAGTTCTTC.

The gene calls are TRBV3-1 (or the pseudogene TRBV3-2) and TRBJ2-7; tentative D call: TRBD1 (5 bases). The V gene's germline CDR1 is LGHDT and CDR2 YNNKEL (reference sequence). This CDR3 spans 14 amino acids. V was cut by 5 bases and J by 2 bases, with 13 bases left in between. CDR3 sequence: CASSVDSSAYEQYF. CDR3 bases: TGTGCCAGCAGCGTAGACAGCTCCGCCTACGAGCAGTACTTC.

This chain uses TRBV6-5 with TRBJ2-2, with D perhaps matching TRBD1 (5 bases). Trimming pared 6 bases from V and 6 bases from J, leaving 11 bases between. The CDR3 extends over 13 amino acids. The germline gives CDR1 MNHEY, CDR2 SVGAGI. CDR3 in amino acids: CASRQDSAGELFF. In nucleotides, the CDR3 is TGTGCCAGCAGGCAAGACAGCGCCGGGGAGCTGTTTTTT.

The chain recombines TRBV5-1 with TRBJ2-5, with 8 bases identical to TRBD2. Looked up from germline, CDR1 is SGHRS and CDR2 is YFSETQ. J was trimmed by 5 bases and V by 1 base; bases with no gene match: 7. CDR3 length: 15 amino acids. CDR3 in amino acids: CASSLTGGGTETQYF. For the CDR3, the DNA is TGCGCCAGCAGCTTGACCGGGGGGGGGACGGAGACCCAGTACTTC.

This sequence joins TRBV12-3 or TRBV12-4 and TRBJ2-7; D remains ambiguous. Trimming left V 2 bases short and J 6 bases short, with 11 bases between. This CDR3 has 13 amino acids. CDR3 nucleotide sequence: TGTGCCAGCAGTTTATCAGGTGAGATCGAGCAGTACTTC. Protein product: CASSLSGEIEQYF.

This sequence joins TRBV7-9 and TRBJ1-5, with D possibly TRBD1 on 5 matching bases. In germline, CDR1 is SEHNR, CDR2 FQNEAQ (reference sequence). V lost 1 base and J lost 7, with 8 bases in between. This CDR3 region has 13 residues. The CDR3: CASSLEGKQPQHF. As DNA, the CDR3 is TGTGCCAGCAGCTTAGAGGGGAAACAGCCCCAGCATTTT.

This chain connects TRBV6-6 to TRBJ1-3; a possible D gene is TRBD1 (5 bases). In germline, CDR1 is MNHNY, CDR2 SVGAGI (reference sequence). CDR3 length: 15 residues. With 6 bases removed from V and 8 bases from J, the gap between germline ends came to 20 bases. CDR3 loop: CASRKLGTAADTIYF. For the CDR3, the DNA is TGTGCCAGCAGAAAACTCGGGACTGCTGCTGACACCATATATTTT.

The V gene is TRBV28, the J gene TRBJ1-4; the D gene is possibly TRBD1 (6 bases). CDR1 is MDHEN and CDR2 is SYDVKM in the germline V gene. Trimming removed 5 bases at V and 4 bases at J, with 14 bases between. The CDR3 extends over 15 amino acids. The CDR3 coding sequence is TGTGCCAGCAGTGCAAGGGGGAAGAGTAATGAAAAACTGTTTTTT. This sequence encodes CASSARGKSNEKLFF.

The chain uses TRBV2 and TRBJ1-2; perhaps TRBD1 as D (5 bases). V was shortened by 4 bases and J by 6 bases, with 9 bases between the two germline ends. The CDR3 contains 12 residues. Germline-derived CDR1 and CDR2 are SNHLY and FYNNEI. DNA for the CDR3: TGTGCCAGCAGTGCGGCAGGGAATGGCTACACCTTC. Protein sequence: CASSAAGNGYTF.

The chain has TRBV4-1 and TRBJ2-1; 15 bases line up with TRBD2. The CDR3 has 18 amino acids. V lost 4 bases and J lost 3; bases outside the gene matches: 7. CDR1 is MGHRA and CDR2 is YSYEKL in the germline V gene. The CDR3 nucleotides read TGCGCCAGCAGCCCGGGGACTAGCGGGGGGCGACACTACAATGAGCAGTTCTTC. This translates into CASSPGTSGGRHYNEQFF.

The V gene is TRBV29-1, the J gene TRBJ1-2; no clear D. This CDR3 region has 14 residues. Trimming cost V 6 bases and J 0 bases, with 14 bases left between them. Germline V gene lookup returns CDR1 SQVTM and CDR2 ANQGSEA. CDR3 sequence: CSVPGWGANYGYTF. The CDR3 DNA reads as TGCAGCGTGCCCGGTTGGGGAGCTAACTATGGCTACACCTTC.

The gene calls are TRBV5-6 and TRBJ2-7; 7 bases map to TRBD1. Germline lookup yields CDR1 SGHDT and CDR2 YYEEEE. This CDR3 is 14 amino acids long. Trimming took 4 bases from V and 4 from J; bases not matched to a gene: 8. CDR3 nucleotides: TGTGCCAGCAGCAATCGACAGGGCTTATACGAGCAGTACTTC. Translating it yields CASSNRQGLYEQYF. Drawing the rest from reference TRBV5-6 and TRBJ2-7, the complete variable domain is DAGVTQSPTHLIKTRGQQVTLRCSPKSGHDTVSWYQQALGQGPQFIFQYYEEEERQRGNFPDRFSGHQFPNYSSELNVNALLLGDSALYLCASSNRQGLYEQYFGPGTRLTVT.

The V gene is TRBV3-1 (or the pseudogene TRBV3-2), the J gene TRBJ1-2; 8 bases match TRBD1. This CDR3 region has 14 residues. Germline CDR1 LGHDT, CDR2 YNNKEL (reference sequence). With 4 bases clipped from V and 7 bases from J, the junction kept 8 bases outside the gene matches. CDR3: CASSPRSQGGGYTF. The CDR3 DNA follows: TGTGCCAGCAGCCCCAGGTCACAGGGGGGTGGCTACACCTTC.

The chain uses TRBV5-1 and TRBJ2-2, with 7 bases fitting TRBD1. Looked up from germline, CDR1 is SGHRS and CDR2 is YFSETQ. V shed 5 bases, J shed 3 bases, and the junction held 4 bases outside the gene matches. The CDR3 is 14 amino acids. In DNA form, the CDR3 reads TGCGCCAGCAGACGACAGGGAGACACCGGGGAGCTGTTTTTT. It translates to CASRRQGDTGELFF.

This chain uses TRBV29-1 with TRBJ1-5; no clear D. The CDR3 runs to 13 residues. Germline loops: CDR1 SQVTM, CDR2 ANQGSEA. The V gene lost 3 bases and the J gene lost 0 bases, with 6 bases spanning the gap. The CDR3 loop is CSVEENSNQPQHF. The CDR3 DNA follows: TGCAGCGTTGAGGAGAATAGCAATCAGCCCCAGCATTTT. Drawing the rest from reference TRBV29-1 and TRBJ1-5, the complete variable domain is SAVISQKPSRDICQRGTSLTIQCQVDSQVTMMFWYRQQPGQSLTLIATANQGSEATYESGFVIDKFPISRPNLTFSTLTVSNMSPEDSSIYLCSVEENSNQPQHFGDGTRLSIL.

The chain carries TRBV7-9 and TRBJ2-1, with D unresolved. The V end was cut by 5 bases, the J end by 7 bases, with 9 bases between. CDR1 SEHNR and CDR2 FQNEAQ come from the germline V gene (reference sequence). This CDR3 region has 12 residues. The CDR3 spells CASSHDSNEQFF. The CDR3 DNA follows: TGTGCCAGCAGCCATGACTCTAATGAGCAGTTCTTC.

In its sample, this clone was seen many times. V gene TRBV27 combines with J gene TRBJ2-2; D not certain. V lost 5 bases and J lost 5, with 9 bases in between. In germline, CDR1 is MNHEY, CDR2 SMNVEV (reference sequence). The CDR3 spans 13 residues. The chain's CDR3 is CASSPRRTGELFF. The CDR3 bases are TGTGCCAGCAGTCCCCGCCGGACCGGGGAGCTGTTTTTT.

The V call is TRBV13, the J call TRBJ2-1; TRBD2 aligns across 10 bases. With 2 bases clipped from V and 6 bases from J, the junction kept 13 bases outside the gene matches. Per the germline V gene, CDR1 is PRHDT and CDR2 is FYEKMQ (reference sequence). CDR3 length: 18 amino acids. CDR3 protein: CASSLFGRWSSGSNEQFF. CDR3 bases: TGTGCCAGCAGCTTATTCGGGCGGTGGTCTAGCGGGAGCAATGAGCAGTTCTTC.

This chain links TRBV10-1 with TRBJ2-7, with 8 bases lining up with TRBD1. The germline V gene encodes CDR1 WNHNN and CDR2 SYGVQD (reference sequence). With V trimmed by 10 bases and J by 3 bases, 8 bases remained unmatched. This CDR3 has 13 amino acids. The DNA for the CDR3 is TGCGCCACCAGACAGGGGCCGGACTACGAGCAGTACTTC. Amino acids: CATRQGPDYEQYF.

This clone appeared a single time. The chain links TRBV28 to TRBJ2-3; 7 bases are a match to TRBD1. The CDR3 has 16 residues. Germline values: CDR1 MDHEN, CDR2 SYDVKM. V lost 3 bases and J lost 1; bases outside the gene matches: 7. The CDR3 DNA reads TGTGCCAGCAGTTTCATTCTTCAGGGGGGCACAGATACGCAGTATTTT. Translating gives CASSFILQGGTDTQYF. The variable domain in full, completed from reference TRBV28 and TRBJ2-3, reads DVKVTQSSRYLVKRTGEKVFLECVQDMDHENMFWYRQDPGLGLRLIYFSYDVKMKEKGDIPEGYSVSREKKERFSLILESASTNQTSMYLCASSFILQGGTDTQYFGPGTRLTVL.

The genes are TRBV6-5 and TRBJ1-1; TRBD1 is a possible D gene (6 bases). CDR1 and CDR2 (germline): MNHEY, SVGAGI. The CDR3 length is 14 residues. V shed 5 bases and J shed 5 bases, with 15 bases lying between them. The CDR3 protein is CASSPRTGRTEAFF. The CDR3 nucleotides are TGTGCCAGCAGTCCCCGCACAGGGCGGACTGAAGCTTTCTTT.

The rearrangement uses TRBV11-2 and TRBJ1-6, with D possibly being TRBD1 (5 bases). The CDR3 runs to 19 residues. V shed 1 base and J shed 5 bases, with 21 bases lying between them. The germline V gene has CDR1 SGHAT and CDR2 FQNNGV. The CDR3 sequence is CASSLGARRLPGDNSPLHF. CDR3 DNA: TGTGCCAGCAGCTTAGGAGCCAGGAGGCTCCCGGGGGATAATTCACCCCTCCACTTT.

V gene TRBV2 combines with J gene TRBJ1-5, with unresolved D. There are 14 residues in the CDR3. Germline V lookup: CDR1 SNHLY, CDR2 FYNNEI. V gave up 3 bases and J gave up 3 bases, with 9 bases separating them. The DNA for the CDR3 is TGTGCCAGCAGTGATCGTTGGCCCAATCAGCCCCAGCATTTT. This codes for CASSDRWPNQPQHF. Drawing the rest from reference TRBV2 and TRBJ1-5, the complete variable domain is EPEVTQTPSHQVTQMGQEVILRCVPISNHLYFYWYRQILGQKVEFLVSFYNNEISEKSEIFDDQFSVERPDGSNFTLKIRSTKLEDSAMYFCASSDRWPNQPQHFGDGTRLSIL.

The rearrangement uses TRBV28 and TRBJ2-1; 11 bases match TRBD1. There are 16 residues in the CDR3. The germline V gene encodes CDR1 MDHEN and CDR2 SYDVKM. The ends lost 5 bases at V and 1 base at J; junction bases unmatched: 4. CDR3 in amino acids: CASSPGDRGSYNEQFF. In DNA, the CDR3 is TGTGCCAGCAGTCCCGGGGACAGGGGGTCCTACAATGAGCAGTTCTTC.